This entry features one T cell receptor beta chain sequence. Data came from immunoSEQ multiplex PCR; TCRdb stores just in-frame clones and leaves some out. Of 150,000 to 200,000 clones listed, 80% are singletons. The V gene end was trimmed by 5 bases and the J gene end by 6 bases; junction bases not matched to a gene: 5. The germline gives CDR1 LNHDA, CDR2 SQIVND (reference sequence). CDR3 size: 13 residues. This sample was taken from a study of blood T cell repertoires in COVID-19. The TCR sequence derives from a man between 60 and 75 years old with acute or convalescent COVID-19. This chain uses TRBV19 with TRBJ2-7; the match to TRBD2 covers 9 bases. Sequencing input: peripheral blood. CDR3 region: CASSPRGGAEQYF. In DNA form, the CDR3 reads TGTGCCAGTAGTCCGCGGGGGGGGGCCGAGCAGTACTTC.